The rows below give T cell receptor beta chains drawn from one sample of a study of blood T cell repertoires in COVID-19. Assay: immunoSEQ multiplex PCR; the TCRdb copy retains only in-frame clones and omits some. The profile covers roughly 350,000 clones, with 88% appearing a single time and about 7% taken by the ten largest. The sample taken for sequencing was peripheral blood. Every receptor here comes from a woman aged 65 to 85 with COVID-19, enrolled during active disease. Each CDR3 is given without its conserved first and last residue.

TRBJ1-4 | TRBV12-5 | ASALSEKLF
TRBJ1-3 | TRBV10-3 | AISSTASGNTIY
TRBJ1-5 | TRBV5-4 | ASSLGQTQPQH
TRBJ1-5 | TRBV7-2 | ASSLRGGQPQH
TRBJ2-7 | TRBV24-1 | ATSDLSGFRDFRAGSFYEQY
TRBJ2-7 | TRBV11-2 | ASSFSDRAGFEQY
TRBJ1-6 | TRBV11-2 | ASRSGQGRPNSPLH
TRBJ2-3 | TRBV6-5 | ASGRGAGDTQY
TRBJ2-2 | TRBV5-4 | ASSLRQGLGGNTGELF
TRBJ2-7 | TRBV7-8 | ASTETGVQYEQY
TRBJ1-2 | TRBV18 | ASSPPERTVYGYT
TRBJ1-4 | TRBV4-1 | ASSQEKQGTNEKLF
TRBJ1-6 | TRBV27 | ASSFTGGPNSPLH
TRBJ1-4 | TRBV29-1 | SATDSYEKLF
TRBJ1-4 | TRBV7-9 | ASSLVAGSEKLF
TRBJ1-3 | TRBV5-1 | ASSLTEGNTIY
TRBJ1-2 | TRBV6-1 | ASSEAGAALGGWYGYT
TRBJ2-3 | TRBV2 | ASRATSGGAPDTQY
TRBJ2-7 | TRBV11-2 | ASSYPRVNVPYEQY
TRBJ1-1 | TRBV7-2 | ASSYPTGRTEAF
TRBJ1-2 | TRBV18 | ASSPSPNRILNYGYT
TRBJ1-1 | TRBV10-3 | AIGEYPSGNTEAF
TRBJ2-4 | TRBV24-1 | ATSDRQGGGIQY
TRBJ2-1 | TRBV4-2 | ASSKDRTAEQF
TRBJ2-5 | TRBV18 | ASSPLAGGHTVRQETQY
TRBJ1-6 | TRBV7-9 | ASSSGVSSPLH
TRBJ2-5 | TRBV30 | AWSRQEETQY
TRBJ1-5 | TRBV11-2 | ASSFPGQYSNQPQH
TRBJ1-2 | TRBV19 | ASSMDWTGLDGYT
TRBJ1-4 | TRBV24-1 | ATSAGGYNEKLF
TRBJ2-7 | TRBV5-6 | ASSWDRTYEQY
TRBJ2-1 | TRBV18 | ASSPRTSAGSYNEQF
TRBJ1-1 | TRBV2 | ASSSGGRTEAF
TRBJ2-3 | TRBV12-5 | ASGWGTGASTDTQY
TRBJ1-2 | TRBV6-5 | ASRSREAGVDGYT
TRBJ1-2 | TRBV7-3 | ASSLEARGREYGYT
TRBJ2-2 | TRBV4-1 | ASSHPAGGGGTGELF
TRBJ1-5 | TRBV9 | ASSTQGLDQPQH
TRBJ1-4 | TRBV28 | ASSLTGLDEKLF
TRBJ1-4 | TRBV10-2 | ASSDPTRDGGEKLF
TRBJ1-1 | TRBV5-6 | ASSIRGQNTEAF
TRBJ2-5 | TRBV6-5 | ASRRDRETQY
TRBJ1-5 | TRBV19 | ATRRYSNQPQH
TRBJ2-3 | TRBV10-2 | ASSERLGSGDTQY
TRBJ2-7 | TRBV7-9 | ASSLVGDTYEQY
TRBJ2-3 | TRBV5-4 | ASSWGTGGTDTQY
TRBJ1-4 | TRBV19 | ASSIDVQRPNEKLF
TRBJ1-1 | TRBV29-1 | SVAGQGAGSTEAF
TRBJ1-3 | TRBV19 | ATSDRVTSGNTIY
TRBJ2-3 | TRBV7-3 | ASSLDREADTQY